The rows below give T cell receptor beta chains drawn from one sample of a study of patients and donors after allogeneic stem cell transplantation. MiXCR, applied by TCRdb to the RT-PCR reads, yields one record per CDR3 protein. This sample has 390,000 or so distinct CDR3 sequences, with 16% found just once. The material sequenced was blood, either unsorted or a sorted T cell fraction (not recorded which). The receptors derive from a human donor who was either an allogeneic HSCT recipient or a stem cell or donor lymphocyte infusion donor (not recorded which). It is not recorded whose cells these are; they may come from a transplant donor. The CDR3 runs from the conserved cysteine through the conserved F or W. Fields, in order: J gene, D gene, V gene, clone size, CDR3 DNA, CDR3 protein. A D gene is named only where the DNA matches it firmly. Size tells how often a clone was seen (once, few, many) or the class of an expanded clone, and some rows leave it out.

TRBJ2-1 | - | TRBV7-8 | few | TGTGCCAGCAGCTTGGAAAGACTAGGGTCCTACAATGAGCAGTTCTTC | CASSLERLGSYNEQFF
TRBJ2-3 | - | TRBV12-3/TRBV12-4 | once | TGTGCCAGCAGCCGGTGGCTGAGCACAGATACGCAGTATTTT | CASSRWLSTDTQYF
TRBJ2-2 | - | TRBV5-1 | few | TGCGCCAGCAGCTTTTGGACGGATAACACCGGGGAGCTGTTTTTT | CASSFWTDNTGELFF
TRBJ1-2 | TRBD1 | TRBV11-2 | - | TGTGCCAGCAGCCTCAGGGGGAGCGTCTATGGCTACACCTTC | CASSLRGSVYGYTF
TRBJ2-1 | TRBD1 | TRBV7-3 | - | TGTGCCAGCAGCGCACAGGGGCGGTTGTCGAATGAGCAGTTCTTC | CASSAQGRLSNEQFF
TRBJ2-1 | - | TRBV6-5 | few | TGTGCCAGCAGTTATTTTAGGGACCAACCATACAATGAGCAGTTCTTC | CASSYFRDQPYNEQFF
TRBJ2-5 | TRBD1 | TRBV7-9 | - | TGTGCCAGCAGCCTAGGGGGCTATGAGACCCAGTACTTC | CASSLGGYETQYF
TRBJ1-2 | - | TRBV5-5 | few | TGTGCCAGCAGCCGGGGGCCGGGACGTGGCTACACCTTC | CASSRGPGRGYTF
TRBJ2-2 | TRBD2 | TRBV20-1 | - | TGCAGTGCCCCGTCTAGCGGGGGGGGAGGCGGGGAGCTGTTTTTT | CSAPSSGGGGGELFF
TRBJ2-2 | - | TRBV11-3 | many | TGTGCCAGCAGCTTAGGAAGGGGCCCTTTGGCCGGGGAGCTGTTTTTT | CASSLGRGPLAGELFF
TRBJ1-1 | - | TRBV20-1 | - | TGCAGTGCTGAAGGCCCCGTGAACACTGAAGCTTTCTTT | CSAEGPVNTEAFF
TRBJ2-3 | - | TRBV5-1 | few | TGCGCCAGCAGCTTGAACCGGCTTTCGCAGTATTTT | CASSLNRLSQYF
TRBJ2-7 | TRBD1 | TRBV5-6 | - | TGTGCCAGCAGACGGAAAGGGGACAGCTACGAGCAGTACTTC | CASRRKGDSYEQYF
TRBJ1-5 | - | TRBV2 | - | TGTGCCAGCGGGGAGGGCATTCAGCCCCAGCATTTT | CASGEGIQPQHF
TRBJ2-3 | - | TRBV29-1 | - | TGCAGCGTTGAAGAAACTCCTAGCGAGAGAGATACGCAGTATTTT | CSVEETPSERDTQYF
TRBJ1-1 | - | TRBV27 | - | TGTGCCAGCAGTCCGTCAACCGGTGGTAACACTGAAGCTTTCTTT | CASSPSTGGNTEAFF
TRBJ2-1 | - | TRBV27 | - | TGTGCCAGCAGTTTAATGTGGGAGACAAATGAGCAGTTCTTC | CASSLMWETNEQFF
TRBJ2-1 | TRBD1 | TRBV29-1 | many | TGCAGCGGGTATCGACAGGGTTGGAATGAGCAGTTCTTC | CSGYRQGWNEQFF
TRBJ2-5 | - | TRBV5-8 | - | TGTGCCAGCAGCTTGGTGCGGTTGGGGACCCAGTACTTC | CASSLVRLGTQYF
TRBJ2-3 | - | TRBV5-1 | few | TGCGCCAGCAGCTTCGGGTGGGGAGATACGCAGTATTTT | CASSFGWGDTQYF
TRBJ2-1 | - | TRBV12-3/TRBV12-4 | many | TGTGCCAGCAGTTTAGGGTTACAGTACAATGAGCAGTTCTTC | CASSLGLQYNEQFF
TRBJ2-2 | - | TRBV2 | many | TGTGCCAGCAGTGAGAGATACACCGGGGAGCTGTTTTTT | CASSERYTGELFF
TRBJ1-1 | TRBD1 | TRBV2 | once | TGTGCCAGCAGTGTGCCCCAGGGGGCCGTGAACACTGAAGCTTTCTTT | CASSVPQGAVNTEAFF
TRBJ2-5 | TRBD2 | TRBV6-2/TRBV6-3 | - | TGTGCCAGCAGTTACTCTGCTCAAACCGGGACTAGCGGGGTGCTGGAGACCCAGTACTTC | CASSYSAQTGTSGVLETQYF
TRBJ2-5 | - | TRBV29-1 | - | TGCAGCGTCCTTAGGGGAGGAGAGACCCAGTACTTC | CSVLRGGETQYF
TRBJ1-4 | - | TRBV7-9 | - | TGTGCCAGCAGCGATGGGACGGGGGTGTCGGAAAAACTGTTTTTT | CASSDGTGVSEKLFF
TRBJ2-7 | TRBD2 | TRBV5-1 | many | TGCGCCAGCAGCTTGGCCGGGAGGATCACCTACGAGCAGTACTTC | CASSLAGRITYEQYF
TRBJ1-1 | - | TRBV20-1 | - | TGCAGTGCTTCGAGCCTTCCGAACACTGAAGCTTTCTTT | CSASSLPNTEAFF
TRBJ1-1 | TRBD1 | TRBV5-1 | few | TGCGCCAGCAGCAAAATCCCCGGGACAGGGTCGAACACTGAAGCTTTCTTT | CASSKIPGTGSNTEAFF